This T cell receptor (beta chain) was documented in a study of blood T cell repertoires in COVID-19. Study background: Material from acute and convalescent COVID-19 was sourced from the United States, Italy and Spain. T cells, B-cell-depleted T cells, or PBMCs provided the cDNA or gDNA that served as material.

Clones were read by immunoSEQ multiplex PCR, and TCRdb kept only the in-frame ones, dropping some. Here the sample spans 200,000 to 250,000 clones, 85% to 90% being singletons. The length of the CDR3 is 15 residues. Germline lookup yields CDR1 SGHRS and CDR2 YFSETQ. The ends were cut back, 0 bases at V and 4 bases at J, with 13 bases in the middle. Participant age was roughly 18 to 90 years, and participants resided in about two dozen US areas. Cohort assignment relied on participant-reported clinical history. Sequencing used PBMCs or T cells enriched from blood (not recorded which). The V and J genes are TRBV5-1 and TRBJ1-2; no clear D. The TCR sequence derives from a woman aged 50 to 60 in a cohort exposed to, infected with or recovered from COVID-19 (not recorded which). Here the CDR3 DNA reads TGCGCCAGCAGCTTGGCCGACGGGTCCACCTATGGCTACACCTTC. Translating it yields CASSLADGSTYGYTF.